This T cell receptor beta chain was retrieved from a study of beta chain features in type 1 diabetes. Across the whole study: Comparable age, gender and cell yields were observed in patients relative to healthy donors. Researchers looked at about 110 million sorted cells across all samples. Regarding the study as a whole: A moderate, significant TCRB CDR3 shortening appeared in type 1 diabetes across four CD4+ subsets.

The entirety of the isolated RNA underwent reverse transcription, so expressed TCRB transcripts were sequenced. An average of approximately 4 million reads was obtained for naive, central memory and regulatory T cell samples. TCRdb keeps only in-frame clones here, not all; method: immunoSEQ multiplex PCR. Among approximately 600,000 clones listed, under 15% were seen once. The V gene lost 5 bases and the J gene lost 2 bases, with 9 bases spanning the gap. This CDR3 contains 13 residues. The V gene's germline CDR1 is LGHNA and CDR2 YNFKEQ. A note on this clone: Its antigen is currently unknown.

The chain links TRBV4-2 to TRBJ1-2; the D gene is possibly TRBD1 (5 bases). The receptor comes from a man younger than 45 with type 1 diabetes. Specimen: naive CD4+ T cells from blood. CDR3 in amino acids: CASSSTVNYGYTF. The CDR3 DNA follows: TGTGCCAGCAGCTCGACAGTGAACTATGGCTACACCTTC.